This is a list of T cell receptor beta chains from one sample in a study of glioma-infiltrating T cells. TCRdb reprocessed the multiplex PCR reads with MiXCR, giving one entry per CDR3 protein. The repertoire holds over 70,000 distinct CDR3 sequences, 20% to 25% seen once, with approximately 6.7% in the top ten. The sequenced material came from glioma tissue, nonneoplastic brain tissue, or PBMCs (not recorded which). The receptor set was obtained from a human donor with low-grade glioma or glioblastoma, undergoing nonglioma brain surgery, or in good health (not recorded which). CDR3s include the opening cysteine and the closing phenylalanine or tryptophan. Fields, in order: V gene, D gene, J gene, clone size, CDR3 DNA, CDR3 protein. The D gene is left open where the match is weak. The size entry is marked missing in some rows and otherwise reads once, few, many or a size class.

TRBV3-1,TRBD1,TRBJ2-7,-,TGTGCCAGCAGCCTAAACAGGGGAAGTTCCTACTACGAGCAGTACTTC,CASSLNRGSSYYEQYF
TRBV4-1,-,TRBJ2-1,many,TGCGCCAGCAGCGGAGTAACGACGACAGGCGCCAATGAGCAGTTCTTC,CASSGVTTTGANEQFF
TRBV5-5,-,TRBJ1-1,-,TGTGCCAGCAGCTCTTTAAAGTTCCCGGATTTCTACACTGAAGCTTTCTTT,CASSSLKFPDFYTEAFF
TRBV5-5,-,TRBJ2-3,many,TGTGCCAGCAGCTTAAGCTGGGTCCCAGATACGCAGTATTTT,CASSLSWVPDTQYF
TRBV4-1,-,TRBJ2-7,many,TGCGCCAGCAGCCCCCGGGACTCCCGCTACGAGCAGTACTTC,CASSPRDSRYEQYF
TRBV5-4,-,TRBJ1-1,once,TGTGCCAGCAGCCCCCTAGAGGGGGAGGGAGGCACTGAAGCTTTCTTT,CASSPLEGEGGTEAFF
TRBV7-9,-,TRBJ2-5,many,TGTGCCAGCAGCTTATTCGGGGAGACCCAGTACTTC,CASSLFGETQYF
TRBV6-1,-,TRBJ1-1,many,TGTGCCAGCAGTACCGGACAATTAGGTGAAGCTTTCTTT,CASSTGQLGEAFF
TRBV9,-,TRBJ1-1,-,TGTGCCAGCAGCGTAGCTGGGGTGGCGAACACTGAAGCTTTCTTT,CASSVAGVANTEAFF
TRBV11-2,TRBD2,TRBJ2-3,-,TGTGCCAGCAGCTTAATAGGGACTAGCCGTCGTGGAGATACGCAGTATTTT,CASSLIGTSRRGDTQYF
TRBV12-3/TRBV12-4,TRBD2,TRBJ2-1,-,TGTGCCAGCAGCCCTCCCCCCGGGACTAGCGTTTACAATGAGCAGTTCTTC,CASSPPPGTSVYNEQFF
TRBV6-6,-,TRBJ2-7,many,TGTGCCAGCAGTTACGGGGAGAACTCCTACGAGCAGTACTTC,CASSYGENSYEQYF
TRBV5-1,-,TRBJ1-1,few,TGCGCCAGCAGCTTGGGGGGGAAGCGGTTAAGCACTGAAGCTTTCTTT,CASSLGGKRLSTEAFF
TRBV28,TRBD1,TRBJ2-7,many,TGTGCCAGCAGTTTGCCGGGACAGCTCTACGAGCAGTACTTC,CASSLPGQLYEQYF